This T cell receptor beta chain was sequenced in a study of T cell responses to AZD1222 COVID-19 vaccine (dated by TCRdb to about 2021). A note on the overall study: TCR sequencing was performed for about 250 trial participants, of whom 200 to 220 were given two doses of AZD1222 and around 25 were given two doses of MenACWY control vaccine. Trial participants were enrolled by age into subgroups of 18-55, 56-69 and 70-plus years, and about 150, 27 and 61 TCR-sequenced participants, respectively, were included in these subgroups. Summary of the overall study and its limitations: Because no day 14 peak-response samples were available, the repertoires could be characterized only after the peak T cell response. Conclusions about previously exposed vaccinees are limited, since just six AZD1222 recipients were seropositive for SARS-CoV-2 at baseline. After two AZD1222 doses, spike-specific TCR breadth and depth were significantly higher than at day 0 and than in MenACWY recipients. Nearly half of unique spike-specific TCRs reportedly recognized epitopes outside regions mutated in the B.1.351 and B.1.1.7 variants. The whole spike protein was spanned by vaccine-associated CD4 TCRs, and dominant responses were seen in regions 160-218 and 743-854. The 56-69-year group was small, and its depth increase did not reach significance, likely because of low power. Participants were mostly white British, with more females than males. The authors suggested clonal diversity may have been underestimated.

The CDR3 regions of human TCRbeta chains were analyzed by immunosequencing. Per the source publication's procedure: TCRs in the repertoires were matched against a reference library of SARS-CoV-2-specific TCRs that had been generated with the MIRA antigen-specificity platform. Breadth meant the fraction of unique TCRs that were SARS-CoV-2-associated, whereas depth meant the fraction of total T cells that were SARS-CoV-2-associated. Each spike-specific TCR was assigned to its reactive spike region and to a CD4 or CD8 class using the MIRA data. Log10-transformed breadth and depth values were compared by one-way ANOVA with Sidak's multiple comparisons tests. What TCRdb holds here is the immuneACCESS table cut down to in-frame rearrangements. Part of the clones is not present; checked against another copy, under half of the missing clones reflect an unresolved V gene, and the others are unexplained. The DNA gave D and trimming, while V, J and clone size come from that table. This sample has about 110,000 clones in its table, and around nine tenths of those were observed once. Of the sample, roughly 2.7% falls within the top ten clones.

Taken with the paper, the label for time point translates to: about 28 days (+/-7) after the second vaccine dose. AZD1222 recipients with second doses at about 4 weeks or about 12 weeks were pooled, because spike-specific TCR depth and breadth did not differ between schedules. Vaccinee samples came from UK trials COV001 and COV002, including a single-blind randomized controlled phase 2/3 trial of AZD1222 (ChAdOx1 nCoV-19) in healthy adults. For TCRbeta chain sequencing, PBMC samples from trial participants were taken at day 0 and at day 28 after the second dose. A remark on this clone: Its cognate antigen has yet to be identified. The record has no base qualities; no much larger clone is one base away.

The germline V gene supplies CDR1 MNHEY and CDR2 SVGAGI. From the cysteine up to the phenylalanine, the CDR3 has a length of 14 residues. Of the read, only the CDR3 DNA is kept; its 42 bases are in frame from base 1. V is clipped by 6 bases and J by 8 bases, and the sequence between their germline boundaries is 19 bases long. This chain is built from TRBV6-5 and TRBJ1-2; the D gene is not confidently resolved. The origin of this receptor is an adult who received the AZD1222 COVID-19 vaccine. The sample was peripheral blood, taken 28 days after the second AZD1222 dose. The CDR3: CASRPVGPLEGYTF. The DNA sequence is given as TGTGCCAGCAGGCCGGTGGGTCCCTTAGAGGGCTACACCTTC.